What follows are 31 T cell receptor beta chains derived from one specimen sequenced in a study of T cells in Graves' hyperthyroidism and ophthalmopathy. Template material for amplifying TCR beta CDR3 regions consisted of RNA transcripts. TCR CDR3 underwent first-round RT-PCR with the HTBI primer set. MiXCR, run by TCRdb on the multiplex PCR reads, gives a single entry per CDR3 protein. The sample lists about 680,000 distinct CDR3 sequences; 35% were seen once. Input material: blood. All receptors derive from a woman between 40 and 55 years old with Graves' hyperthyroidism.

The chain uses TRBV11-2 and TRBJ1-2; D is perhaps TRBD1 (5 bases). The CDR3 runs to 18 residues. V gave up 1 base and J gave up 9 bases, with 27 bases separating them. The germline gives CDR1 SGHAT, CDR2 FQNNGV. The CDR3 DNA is TGTGCCAGCAGCTTAGGACGTCTGTTGGGGGACCGGACTATTCGCTACACCTTC. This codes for CASSLGRLLGDRTIRYTF.

The DNA of the CDR3 is TGTGCCAGCAGCGGGCCGGGACAGGGGAAAGATACGCAGTATTTT. Translated, it gives CASSGPGQGKDTQYF. The chain couples TRBV7-2 to TRBJ2-3, with 10 positions matching TRBD1. CDR3 length equals 15 residues. J gave up 5 bases and V 5 bases, and 7 bases lay outside the gene matches. In germline, CDR1 is SGHTA, CDR2 FQGNSA. Based on the CDR3 plus reference TRBV7-2 and TRBJ2-3, the full variable domain is GAGVSQSPSNKVTEKGKDVELRCDPISGHTALYWYRQSLGQGLEFLIYFQGNSAPDKSGLPSDRFSAERTGGSVSTLTIQRTQQEDSAVYLCASSGPGQGKDTQYFGPGTRLTVL.

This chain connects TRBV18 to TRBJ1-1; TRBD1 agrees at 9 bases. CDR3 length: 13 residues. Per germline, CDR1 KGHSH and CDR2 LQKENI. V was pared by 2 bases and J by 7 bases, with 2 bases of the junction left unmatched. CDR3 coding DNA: TGTGCCAGCTCACCAGGACAGGGGATTGAAGCTTTCTTT. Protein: CASSPGQGIEAFF. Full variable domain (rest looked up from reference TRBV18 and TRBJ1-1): NAGVMQNPRHLVRRRGQEARLRCSPMKGHSHVYWYRQLPEEGLKFMVYLQKENIIDESGMPKERFSAEFPKEGPSILRIQQVVRGDSAAYFCASSPGQGIEAFFGQGTRLTVV.

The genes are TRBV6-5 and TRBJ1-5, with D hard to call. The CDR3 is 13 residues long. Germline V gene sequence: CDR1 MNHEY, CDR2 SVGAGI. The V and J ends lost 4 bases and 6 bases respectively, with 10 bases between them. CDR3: CASSFKGLQPQHF. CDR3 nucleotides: TGTGCCAGCAGTTTTAAAGGGCTTCAGCCCCAGCATTTT.

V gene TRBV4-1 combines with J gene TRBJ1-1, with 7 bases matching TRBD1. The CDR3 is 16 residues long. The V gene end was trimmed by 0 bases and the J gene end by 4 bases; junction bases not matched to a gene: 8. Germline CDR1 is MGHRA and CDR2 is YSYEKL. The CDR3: CASSQDKGAVGTEAFF. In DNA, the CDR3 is TGCGCCAGCAGCCAAGATAAGGGGGCGGTGGGCACTGAAGCTTTCTTT.

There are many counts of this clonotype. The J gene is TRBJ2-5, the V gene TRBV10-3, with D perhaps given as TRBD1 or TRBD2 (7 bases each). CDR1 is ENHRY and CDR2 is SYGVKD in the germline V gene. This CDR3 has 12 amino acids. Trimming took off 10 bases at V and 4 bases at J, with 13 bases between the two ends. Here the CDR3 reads CATAGGGETQYF. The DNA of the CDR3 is TGTGCCACAGCAGGGGGGGGAGAGACCCAGTACTTC.

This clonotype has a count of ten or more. CDR3: CSASGRDRIYGYTF. The CDR3 DNA reads as TGCAGTGCTAGCGGACGGGACAGGATATATGGCTACACCTTC. The gene calls are TRBV20-1 and TRBJ1-2, with 8 nucleotides matching TRBD1. This CDR3 has 14 residues. Germline CDR1 and CDR2: DFQATT and SNEGSKA (reference sequence). V lost 3 bases, J lost 5 bases, and 8 bases stayed unmatched.

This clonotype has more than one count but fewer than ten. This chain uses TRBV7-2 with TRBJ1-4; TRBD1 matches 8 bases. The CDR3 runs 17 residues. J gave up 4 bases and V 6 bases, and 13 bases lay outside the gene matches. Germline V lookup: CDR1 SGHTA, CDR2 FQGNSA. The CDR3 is CASRGGGTGRFNEKLFF. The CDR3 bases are TGTGCCAGCAGAGGGGGAGGGACAGGCCGATTTAATGAAAAACTGTTTTTT.

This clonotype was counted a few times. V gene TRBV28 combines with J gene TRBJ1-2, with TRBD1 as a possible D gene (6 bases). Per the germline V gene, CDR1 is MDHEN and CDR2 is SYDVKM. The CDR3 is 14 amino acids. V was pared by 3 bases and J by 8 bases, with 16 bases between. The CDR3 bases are TGTGCCAGCAGTTTGGACGGCGGGGGCCGGGGCTACACCTTC. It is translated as CASSLDGGGRGYTF.

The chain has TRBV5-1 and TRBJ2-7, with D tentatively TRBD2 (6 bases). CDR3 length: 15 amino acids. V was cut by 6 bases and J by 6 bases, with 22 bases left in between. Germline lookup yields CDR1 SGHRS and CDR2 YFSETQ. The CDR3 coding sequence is TGCGCCAGCACCCCGATGGAGGGGATGGAGATCGAGCAGTACTTC. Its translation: CASTPMEGMEIEQYF.

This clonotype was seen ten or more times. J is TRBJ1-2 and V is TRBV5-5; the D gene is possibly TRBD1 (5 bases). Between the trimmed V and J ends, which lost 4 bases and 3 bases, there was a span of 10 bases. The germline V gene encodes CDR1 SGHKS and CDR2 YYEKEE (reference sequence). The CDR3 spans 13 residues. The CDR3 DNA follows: TGTGCCAGCAGCGTGGGACTCGACTATGGCTACACCTTC. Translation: CASSVGLDYGYTF.

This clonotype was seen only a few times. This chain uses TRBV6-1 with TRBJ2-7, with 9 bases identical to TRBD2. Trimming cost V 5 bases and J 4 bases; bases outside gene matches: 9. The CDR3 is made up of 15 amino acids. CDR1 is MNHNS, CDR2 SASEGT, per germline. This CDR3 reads CASSSLAGSGYEQYF. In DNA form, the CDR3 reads TGTGCCAGCAGTTCTCTAGCGGGATCGGGGTACGAGCAGTACTTC.

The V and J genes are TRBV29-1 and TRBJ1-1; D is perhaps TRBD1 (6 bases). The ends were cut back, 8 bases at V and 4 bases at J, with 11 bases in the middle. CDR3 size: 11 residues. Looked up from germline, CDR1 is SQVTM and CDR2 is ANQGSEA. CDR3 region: CSLTGRTEAFF. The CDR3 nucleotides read TGCAGCTTGACAGGCCGCACTGAAGCTTTCTTT.

CDR3 in amino acids: CASSRTSGSMYTQYF. The CDR3 nucleotides read TGTGCCAGCAGTCGTACTAGCGGGAGTATGTATACGCAGTATTTT. V is TRBV12-3 or TRBV12-4 and J is TRBJ2-3; 11 nucleotides match TRBD2. CDR3 length: 15 amino acids. V shed 5 bases, J shed 7 bases, and the junction held 8 bases outside the gene matches.

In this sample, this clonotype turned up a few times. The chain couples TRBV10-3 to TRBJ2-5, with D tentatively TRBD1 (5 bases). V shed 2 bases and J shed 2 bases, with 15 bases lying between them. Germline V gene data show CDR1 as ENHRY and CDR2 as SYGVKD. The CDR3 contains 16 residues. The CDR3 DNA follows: TGTGCCATCAGTGAGAAAGTGGACACCCCTCAAGAGACCCAGTACTTC. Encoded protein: CAISEKVDTPQETQYF.

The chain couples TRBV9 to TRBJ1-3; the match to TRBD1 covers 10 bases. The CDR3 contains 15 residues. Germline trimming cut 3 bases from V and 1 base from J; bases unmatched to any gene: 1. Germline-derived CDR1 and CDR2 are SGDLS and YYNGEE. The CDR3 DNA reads TGTGCCAGCAGCGCGGGACAGGGGTCTGGAAACACCATATATTTT. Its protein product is CASSAGQGSGNTIYF.

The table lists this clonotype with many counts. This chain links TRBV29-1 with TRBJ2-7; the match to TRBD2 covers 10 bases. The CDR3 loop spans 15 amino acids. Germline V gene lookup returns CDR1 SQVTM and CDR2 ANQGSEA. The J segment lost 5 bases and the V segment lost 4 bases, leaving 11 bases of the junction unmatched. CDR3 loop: CSVVSRTLAGDEQYF. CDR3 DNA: TGCAGCGTTGTTTCTCGTACCCTAGCGGGAGACGAGCAGTACTTC.

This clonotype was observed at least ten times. CDR3 protein: CSAGRLSNQPQHF. The CDR3 DNA is TGCAGTGCAGGACGGTTGAGCAATCAGCCCCAGCATTTT. This chain links TRBV20-1 with TRBJ1-5, with D unclear. This CDR3 is 13 amino acids long. The V gene lost 6 bases and the J gene lost 1 base, with 10 bases spanning the gap. Germline lookup yields CDR1 DFQATT and CDR2 SNEGSKA (reference sequence).

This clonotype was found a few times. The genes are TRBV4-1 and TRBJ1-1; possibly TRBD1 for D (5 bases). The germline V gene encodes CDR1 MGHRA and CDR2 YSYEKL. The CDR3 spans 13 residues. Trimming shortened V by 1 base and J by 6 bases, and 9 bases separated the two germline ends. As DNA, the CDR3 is TGCGCCAGCAGCCAAGGGTGGGGGGCTGAAGCTTTCTTT. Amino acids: CASSQGWGAEAFF.

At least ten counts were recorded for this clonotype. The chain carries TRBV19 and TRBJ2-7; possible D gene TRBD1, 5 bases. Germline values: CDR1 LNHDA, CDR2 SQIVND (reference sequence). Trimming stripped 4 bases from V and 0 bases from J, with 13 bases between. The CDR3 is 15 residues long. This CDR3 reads CASSTPQGFSYEQYF. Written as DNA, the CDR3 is TGTGCCAGTAGTACGCCCCAGGGTTTCTCCTACGAGCAGTACTTC.

CDR3 DNA: TGTGCCAGCAGCCAAGATCCGGCAGGGGCCGACCACCTTACCGGGGAGCTGTTTTTT. Encoded protein: CASSQDPAGADHLTGELFF. The chain recombines TRBV9 with TRBJ2-2; tentatively, D is TRBD1 (6 bases). In germline, CDR1 is SGDLS, CDR2 YYNGEE. The V end was cut by 4 bases, the J end by 5 bases, with 27 bases between. The CDR3 runs 19 residues.

This CDR3 reads CARSPTPRTDHEAFF. The DNA for the CDR3 is TGTGCCAGGAGCCCCACACCGAGGACAGACCATGAAGCTTTCTTT. The chain couples TRBV7-6 to TRBJ1-1; maybe TRBD1 (6 bases). The length of the CDR3 is 15 residues. Germline V CDR1 and CDR2: SGHVS, FNYEAQ. V shed 9 bases and J shed 7 bases, with 24 bases lying between them.

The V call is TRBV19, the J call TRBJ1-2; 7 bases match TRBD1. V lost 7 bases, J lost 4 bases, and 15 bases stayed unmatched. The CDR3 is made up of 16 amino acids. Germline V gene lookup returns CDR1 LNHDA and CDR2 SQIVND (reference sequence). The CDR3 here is CASNRIGGGGIYGYTF. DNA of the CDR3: TGTGCCAGTAACCGAATTGGAGGAGGGGGCATCTATGGCTACACCTTC.

For the CDR3, the DNA is TGCAGCGTCGGGACAGGGAGAATGAACACTGAAGCTTTCTTT. Amino acids: CSVGTGRMNTEAFF. J is TRBJ1-1 and V is TRBV29-1, with TRBD1 matching over 9 bases. V lost 6 bases and J lost 0; bases outside the gene matches: 5. Germline V gene sequence: CDR1 SQVTM, CDR2 ANQGSEA. The CDR3 totals 14 residues.

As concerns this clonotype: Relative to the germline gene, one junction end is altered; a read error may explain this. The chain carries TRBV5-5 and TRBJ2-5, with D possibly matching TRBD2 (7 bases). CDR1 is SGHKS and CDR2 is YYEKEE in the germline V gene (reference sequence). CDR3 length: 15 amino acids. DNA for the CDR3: TGCGCCAGCAGCCGGTCGGGGGGCCCTCAAGAGACCCAGTACTTC. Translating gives CASSRSGGPQETQYF.

The CDR3 DNA is TGTGCCAGCAGCCAACGACAAGGGAACGGGGCCAACGTCCTGACTTTC. The encoded protein is CASSQRQGNGANVLTF. The chain links TRBV4-2 to TRBJ2-6; D unclear. Germline V gene sequence: CDR1 LGHNA, CDR2 YNFKEQ. The V gene lost 2 bases and the J gene lost 4 bases, with 12 bases spanning the gap. The length of the CDR3 is 16 residues.

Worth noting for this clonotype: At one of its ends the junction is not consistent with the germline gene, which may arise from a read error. CDR3: CASSRTGNGELFF. DNA of the CDR3: TGCGCCAGCAGCCGAACAGGGAACGGGGAGCTGTTTTTT. V usage is TRBV11-2 and J usage is TRBJ2-2, with D perhaps matching TRBD1 (6 bases). The germline CDR1 and CDR2 sequences are SGHAT and FQNNGV. The CDR3 loop spans 13 amino acids.

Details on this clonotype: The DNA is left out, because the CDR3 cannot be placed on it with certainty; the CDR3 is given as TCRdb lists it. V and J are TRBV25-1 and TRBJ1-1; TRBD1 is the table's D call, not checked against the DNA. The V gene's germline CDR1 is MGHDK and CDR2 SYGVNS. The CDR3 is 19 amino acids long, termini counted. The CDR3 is CASSIYLCSVERQGVEAFF.

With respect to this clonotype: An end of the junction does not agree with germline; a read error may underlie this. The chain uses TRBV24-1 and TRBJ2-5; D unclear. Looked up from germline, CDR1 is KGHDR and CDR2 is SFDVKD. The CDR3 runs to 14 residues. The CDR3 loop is CATSVGVNQETQCF. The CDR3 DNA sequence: TGTGCCACCAGTGTAGGAGTTAACCAGGAGACCCAGTGCTTC.

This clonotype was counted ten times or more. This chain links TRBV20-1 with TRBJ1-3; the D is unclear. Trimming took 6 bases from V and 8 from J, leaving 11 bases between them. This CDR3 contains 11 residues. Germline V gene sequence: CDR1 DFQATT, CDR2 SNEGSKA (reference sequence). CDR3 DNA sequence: TGCAGTGCCCCCTCCTCAGACACCATATATTTT. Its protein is CSAPSSDTIYF.

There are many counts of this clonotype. The CDR3 sequence is CAIRDRSSGNTIYF. CDR3 coding DNA: TGTGCCATCAGGGACAGGAGTTCTGGAAACACCATATATTTT. V is TRBV10-3 and J is TRBJ1-3, with 7 bases aligning to TRBD1. This CDR3 has 14 amino acids. J lost 1 base, V lost 6 bases, and 3 bases had no gene match. CDR1 and CDR2 (germline): ENHRY, SYGVKD.